Following are 28 T cell receptor beta chains from one sample sequenced in a study of shared T cell receptors in the human thymus (dated by TCRdb to 2020 to 2023). The library was prepared using the immunoSEQ multiplex PCR assay. Held by TCRdb, this immuneACCESS table contains in-frame sequences only and omits some clones. Under half of the omission traces to an unresolved V gene where checked; the cause of the rest is unknown. The sample has hundreds of thousands of clones on record, approximately 87% of them singletons. Around 0.0099% of the sample lies in the top ten. These sequences were also reported in another study, on human thymus T cells.

Material: thymocytes. These receptors were collected from a boy in the first two years of life with a congenital heart defect. Donor details come from another sample of the same person, matched by shared clones.

The J gene is TRBJ2-5, the V gene TRBV28; 7 positions agree with TRBD1. Trimming took 5 bases from V and 3 from J; bases not matched to a gene: 15. CDR3 length equals 17 residues. Germline V gives CDR1 MDHEN, CDR2 SYDVKM. The CDR3 is CASSPSLVQGDKETQYF. Here the CDR3 DNA reads TGTGCCAGCAGTCCATCCCTAGTTCAGGGGGACAAAGAGACCCAGTACTTC.

This rearrangement joins TRBV5-6 to TRBJ2-5, with a possible D match to TRBD2 (5 bases). The closer fit of TRBJ2-7 to the DNA end suggests the J call may be wrong. Per germline, CDR1 SGHDT and CDR2 YYEEEE. The CDR3 runs 16 residues. The CDR3 reads CASSLPFGVESYEQYF. In DNA form, the CDR3 reads TGTGCCAGCAGCCTCCCGTTCGGGGTAGAATCCTACGAGCAGTACTTC.

This clone was counted only a few times. The genes are TRBV4-2 and TRBJ2-7; D remains unclear. The CDR3 has 13 amino acids. Trimming shortened V by 1 base and J by 2 bases, and 6 bases separated the two germline ends. Per germline, CDR1 LGHNA and CDR2 YNFKEQ. The CDR3 nucleotides are TGTGCCAGCAGCCAAGCGTCTACCTACGAGCAGTACTTC. Translation gives CASSQASTYEQYF.

This sequence joins TRBV28 and TRBJ1-2; 9 bases are a match to TRBD1. V lost 7 bases and J lost 4; bases outside the gene matches: 4. Germline CDR1 is MDHEN and CDR2 is SYDVKM. The CDR3 sequence is 13 residues long. The CDR3 is CASNRTGVYGYTF. The CDR3 bases are TGTGCCAGCAATCGGACAGGGGTCTATGGCTACACCTTC.

The gene calls are TRBV7-9 and TRBJ2-1; tentative D call: TRBD1 (7 bases). The ends were cut back, 1 base at V and 6 bases at J, with 13 bases in the middle. Germline-derived CDR1 and CDR2 are SEHNR and FQNEAQ (reference sequence). This CDR3 is 15 amino acids long. CDR3 residues: CASSLGQGGVNEQFF. CDR3 sequence (DNA): TGTGCCAGCAGCTTAGGACAGGGAGGTGTCAATGAGCAGTTCTTC.

The CDR3 DNA sequence: TGTGCCAGCAGCTTTTTCGAACCGGGAGTACCAGAATACAATGAGCAGTTCTTC. This gives the protein CASSFFEPGVPEYNEQFF. This chain links TRBV7-3 with TRBJ2-1; possibly TRBD2 for D (6 bases). The CDR3 contains 18 residues. Germline CDR1 SGHTA, CDR2 FQGTGA. V lost 3 bases to trimming and J lost 4 bases, with 22 bases between them.

The genes are TRBV30 and TRBJ2-7, with 8 positions matching TRBD1. The CDR3 spans 15 residues. The V gene end was trimmed by 3 bases and the J gene end by 4 bases; junction bases not matched to a gene: 11. Germline V gene lookup returns CDR1 GTSNPN and CDR2 SVGIG (reference sequence). The CDR3 loop is CAWSAMRQGLYEQYF. Written as DNA, the CDR3 is TGTGCCTGGAGCGCCATGAGACAGGGGCTTTACGAGCAGTACTTC.

This sequence joins TRBV7-2 and TRBJ1-2; tentatively, D is TRBD1 (6 bases). V lost 2 bases, J lost 5 bases, and 21 bases lay in between. Germline values: CDR1 SGHTA, CDR2 FQGNSA. The CDR3 contains 17 residues. CDR3 sequence: CASSLPRPGGAPYGYTF. The CDR3 bases are TGTGCCAGCAGCTTACCTCGTCCGGGGGGGGCCCCGTATGGCTACACCTTC.

The chain recombines TRBV7-9 with TRBJ2-7, with D possibly TRBD1 on 6 matching bases. Germline loops: CDR1 SEHNR, CDR2 FQNEAQ (reference sequence). The V and J ends lost 5 bases and 0 bases respectively, with 14 bases between them. The CDR3 is made up of 15 amino acids. CDR3: CASSPLDRISYEQYF. CDR3 nucleotides: TGTGCCAGCAGCCCCCTGGACAGAATCTCCTACGAGCAGTACTTC.

The chain is built from TRBV29-1 and TRBJ2-3; a possible D gene is TRBD2 (6 bases). V was shortened by 6 bases and J by 0 bases, with 22 bases between the two germline ends. The CDR3 loop spans 17 amino acids. Per germline, CDR1 SQVTM and CDR2 ANQGSEA. The CDR3 spells CSVRAIPDYPSTDTQYF. CDR3 bases: TGCAGCGTGCGTGCTATCCCGGACTACCCCAGCACAGATACGCAGTATTTT.

This sequence joins TRBV27 and TRBJ2-7; 9 bases fit TRBD1. Germline V gene sequence: CDR1 MNHEY, CDR2 SMNVEV (reference sequence). Trimming cost V 4 bases and J 0 bases; bases outside gene matches: 10. This CDR3 is 17 amino acids long. This chain's CDR3 is CASSYSGQGRYSYEQYF. The CDR3 DNA sequence: TGTGCCAGCAGTTATTCCGGACAGGGGAGGTACTCCTACGAGCAGTACTTC.

The chain links TRBV7-8 to TRBJ1-1, with TRBD1 matching 7 bases. After removal of 4 bases from V and 2 bases from J, the junction contained 1 base not matched to a gene. The CDR3 has 13 residues. Germline CDR1 is SGHVS and CDR2 is FQNEAQ. CDR3 bases: TGTGCCAGCAGCTCAGGGGGAAACACTGAAGCTTTCTTT. Translating gives CASSSGGNTEAFF.

V is TRBV10-3 and J is TRBJ1-3, with a possible D match to TRBD1 (6 bases). Trimming removed 0 bases from V and 0 bases from J, with 15 bases in between. Germline V gene lookup returns CDR1 ENHRY and CDR2 SYGVKD. The CDR3 extends over 18 amino acids. The CDR3 sequence is CAISESTGLGPSGNTIYF. As DNA, the CDR3 is TGTGCCATCAGTGAGTCGACAGGCCTTGGGCCCTCTGGAAACACCATATATTTT.

This chain connects TRBV4-3 to TRBJ2-7; 10 nucleotides match TRBD2. With 4 bases clipped from V and 0 bases from J, the junction kept 9 bases outside the gene matches. Germline lookup yields CDR1 LGHNA and CDR2 YSLEER. This CDR3 has 17 residues. The CDR3 region is CASSRVLAGTSSYEQYF. CDR3 DNA sequence: TGCGCCAGCAGCCGGGTACTAGCGGGAACGAGCTCCTACGAGCAGTACTTC.

This clone has a single count. The V call is TRBV9, the J call TRBJ2-7; maybe TRBD2 (5 bases). Trimming took 2 bases from V and 6 from J, leaving 24 bases between them. Germline V gives CDR1 SGDLS, CDR2 YYNGEE. The CDR3 has 17 amino acids. CDR3 bases: TGTGCCAGCAGCGTCGACGATTCCCCCGGGCGGGCGATCGAGCAGTACTTC. As protein: CASSVDDSPGRAIEQYF.

The rearrangement links TRBV19 to TRBJ2-3, with D maybe TRBD2 (5 bases). The CDR3 is 14 residues long. V lost 3 bases, J lost 6 bases, and 13 bases lay in between. Germline values: CDR1 LNHDA, CDR2 SQIVND (reference sequence). The CDR3 DNA sequence: TGTGCCAGTAGTATTGGAGGTGCCCGGGATACGCAGTATTTT. Translating gives CASSIGGARDTQYF.

The CDR3 loop is CASSLRLAGVGETQYF. DNA for the CDR3: TGTGCCAGCAGCTTGAGGCTAGCGGGAGTAGGAGAGACCCAGTACTTC. The V gene is TRBV5-4, the J gene TRBJ2-5, with 10 bases fitting TRBD2. This CDR3 is built from 16 residues. CDR1 is SGHNT and CDR2 is YYREEE in the germline V gene (reference sequence). V dropped 1 base and J dropped 4; count of bases not matched to a gene: 7.

The genes are TRBV5-4 and TRBJ1-2; 9 bases map to TRBD1. The V segment lost 4 bases and the J segment 1 base; nucleotides outside the gene matches: 14. Looked up from germline, CDR1 is SGHNT and CDR2 is YYREEE (reference sequence). The CDR3 spans 18 residues. The CDR3 sequence is CASSLGGTGYWYNYGYTF. The CDR3 DNA reads as TGTGCCAGCAGCCTGGGAGGGACAGGGTATTGGTATAACTATGGCTACACCTTC.

This clone has a handful of counts. This chain uses TRBV5-1 with TRBJ2-7; TRBD1 matches at 8 bases. The CDR3 loop spans 14 amino acids. CDR1 SGHRS and CDR2 YFSETQ come from the germline V gene. After removal of 4 bases from V and 5 bases from J, the junction contained 8 bases not matched to a gene. The CDR3 coding sequence is TGCGCCAGCAGCCCGACAGGGGAAGGCGACGAGCAGTACTTC. It is translated as CASSPTGEGDEQYF.

The rearrangement uses TRBV4-3 and TRBJ2-1; tentative D call: TRBD2 (6 bases). Germline V CDR1 and CDR2: LGHNA, YSLEER. The length of the CDR3 is 16 residues. Trimming removed 1 base at V and 7 bases at J, with 17 bases between. The chain's CDR3 is CASSQAPRGVWNEQFF. Here the CDR3 DNA reads TGCGCCAGCAGCCAAGCCCCTCGCGGGGTGTGGAATGAGCAGTTCTTC.

The genes are TRBV7-9 and TRBJ2-1; D is perhaps TRBD2 (6 bases). Trimming shortened V by 5 bases and J by 8 bases, and 25 bases separated the two germline ends. CDR1 and CDR2 from the germline V gene are SEHNR and FQNEAQ (reference sequence). This CDR3 has 17 amino acids. CDR3 DNA sequence: TGTGCCAGCAGCCCCCCCATGGGGGGAAATAATGGGGATGAGCAGTTCTTC. Its translation is CASSPPMGGNNGDEQFF.

The J gene is TRBJ2-7, the V gene TRBV11-2, with unresolved D. The CDR3 loop spans 13 amino acids. V lost 2 bases to trimming and J lost 5 bases, with 10 bases between them. Germline-derived CDR1 and CDR2 are SGHAT and FQNNGV. Here the CDR3 reads CASSLTTAHEQYF. CDR3 in DNA: TGTGCCAGCAGCTTAACTACCGCCCACGAGCAGTACTTC.

V is TRBV4-3 and J is TRBJ2-1, with a possible D match to TRBD2 (5 bases). The V and J ends lost 0 bases and 1 base respectively, with 7 bases between them. This CDR3 region has 15 residues. Germline-derived CDR1 and CDR2 are LGHNA and YSLEER. The CDR3 DNA sequence: TGCGCCAGCAGCCAAGACGGCGGGTCCTACAATGAGCAGTTCTTC. Its protein is CASSQDGGSYNEQFF.

This clone was counted once. This chain links TRBV5-8 with TRBJ2-5; TRBD2 aligns across 9 bases. Trimming cost V 4 bases and J 0 bases; bases outside gene matches: 10. The CDR3 is made up of 17 amino acids. The germline gives CDR1 SGHTS, CDR2 YDEGEE. CDR3: CASSPGLAKTYQETQYF. The CDR3 DNA reads as TGTGCCAGCAGCCCGGGACTAGCCAAAACGTACCAAGAGACCCAGTACTTC.

Here the CDR3 DNA reads TGTGCCAGCTCACCACGTCTCCGCACAGATACGCAGTATTTT. It encodes CASSPRLRTDTQYF. The chain carries TRBV18 and TRBJ2-3, with unresolved D. Trimming took 1 base from V and 1 from J, leaving 6 bases between them. Germline V CDR1 and CDR2: KGHSH, LQKENI. The CDR3 covers 14 residues.

The chain has TRBV19 and TRBJ2-7; TRBD2 matches at 9 bases. This CDR3 is 15 amino acids long. Trimming at V came to 6 bases and at J to 2 bases, leaving 8 bases not matched to a gene. The germline gives CDR1 LNHDA, CDR2 SQIVND (reference sequence). CDR3 residues: CASRTGSSGAYEQYF. The CDR3 nucleotides read TGTGCCAGTAGGACAGGGTCTAGCGGGGCCTACGAGCAGTACTTC.

The chain combines TRBV5-1 with TRBJ2-3, with TRBD2 matching 8 bases. The CDR3 runs 20 residues. Germline loops: CDR1 SGHRS, CDR2 YFSETQ. After removal of 3 bases from V and 0 bases from J, the junction contained 18 bases not matched to a gene. CDR3 in DNA: TGCGCCAGCAGCTCCGGCCCCGGGGGGGGGAGGATGGCTAGCACAGATACGCAGTATTTT. Encoded protein: CASSSGPGGGRMASTDTQYF.

The rearrangement joins TRBV28 to TRBJ1-4, with D unclear. The CDR3 has 15 amino acids. Deletions cut 7 bases from V and 0 bases from J, with 12 bases between. The germline V gene has CDR1 MDHEN and CDR2 SYDVKM. CDR3 protein: CASTPFGATNEKLFF. The CDR3 DNA reads as TGTGCCAGCACCCCATTCGGGGCAACTAATGAAAAACTGTTTTTT. Complete variable domain (other parts from reference TRBV28 and TRBJ1-4): DVKVTQSSRYLVKRTGEKVFLECVQDMDHENMFWYRQDPGLGLRLIYFSYDVKMKEKGDIPEGYSVSREKKERFSLILESASTNQTSMYLCASTPFGATNEKLFFGSGTQLSVL.